A selection of T cell receptor beta chains follows, all from one sample in a study of CD8+CD57+ T cells in acquired aplastic anemia. Each CDR3 protein is one row after TCRdb ran MiXCR on the reads. This table holds 100,000 to 150,000 distinct CDR3 sequences, around 48% found once. Sequencing was performed on sorted CD4+, CD8+, or CD8+CD57+ T cells (not recorded which) from PBMCs. The receptors stem from a human donor in good health, serving as a control. The CDR3 runs from the conserved cysteine through the conserved F or W. D genes are given only for firm matches. Where a row states a size, it is once, few, many or the class of an expanded clone; other rows omit it.

-	TRBV6-6	TRBJ1-1	many	CASSYGRRNTEAFF	TGTGCCAGCAGTTATGGTCGCCGGAACACTGAAGCTTTCTTT
TRBD2	TRBV24-1	TRBJ2-3	-	CATSDKGLVPQYF	TGTGCCACCAGTGACAAGGGACTAGTCCCGCAGTATTTT
-	TRBV20-1	TRBJ2-3	-	CSARDTLGADTQYF	TGCAGTGCTAGAGATACGCTAGGAGCAGATACGCAGTATTTT
-	TRBV29-1	TRBJ2-3	-	CSVGTGQAPDTQYF	TGCAGCGTTGGTACCGGACAAGCACCGGATACGCAGTATTTT
TRBD1	TRBV11-3	TRBJ1-2	-	CASSARQGDFGGYTF	TGTGCCAGCAGCGCCCGACAGGGGGACTTCGGTGGCTACACCTTC
-	TRBV24-1	TRBJ1-2	few	CATSDRSRVEGYTF	TGTGCCACCAGTGACCGATCCAGAGTGGAGGGCTACACCTTC
TRBD1	TRBV20-1	TRBJ1-1	many	CSAANRGRNTEAFF	TGCAGTGCCGCGAACAGGGGGCGCAACACTGAAGCTTTCTTT
-	TRBV7-6	TRBJ2-5	-	CASSQIAETQYF	TGTGCCAGCAGCCAAATCGCGGAGACCCAGTACTTC
-	TRBV7-9	TRBJ2-7	few	CASSLHVPEQYF	TGTGCCAGCAGCTTACATGTCCCCGAGCAGTACTTC
TRBD1	TRBV7-9	TRBJ2-7	-	CASRRTGGTYEQYF	TGTGCCAGCAGGCGGACAGGGGGTACCTACGAGCAGTACTTC
-	TRBV10-2	TRBJ2-2	-	CASSKTGTGELFF	TGCGCCAGCAGTAAGACAGGAACCGGGGAGCTGTTTTTT
-	TRBV19	TRBJ2-7	many	CASSNANSYEQYF	TGTGCCAGTAGTAACGCCAACAGCTACGAGCAGTACTTC
TRBD1	TRBV19	TRBJ2-7	-	CASRDPGQGYEQYF	TGTGCCAGCAGGGATCCGGGACAGGGGTACGAGCAGTACTTC
-	TRBV20-1	TRBJ1-2	many	CSARAPSYGYTF	TGCAGTGCTAGGGCGCCTTCCTATGGCTACACCTTC
-	TRBV5-1	TRBJ1-1	-	CASSVSFRDTEAFF	TGCGCCAGCAGCGTGTCCTTCCGGGACACTGAAGCTTTCTTT
-	TRBV5-1	TRBJ2-1	many	CASSLVPGGEQFF	TGCGCCAGCAGCTTGGTGCCGGGTGGTGAGCAGTTCTTC
TRBD2	TRBV10-3	TRBJ2-3	-	CAINSAGGSSSTDTQYF	TGTGCCATCAACTCGGCGGGGGGGAGTTCGAGCACAGATACGCAGTATTTT
TRBD1	TRBV20-1	TRBJ1-2	-	CSARGGGQGYTF	TGCAGTGCTAGAGGGGGGGGACAGGGGTACACCTTC
-	TRBV5-4	TRBJ1-2	-	CASLQGSGGYTF	TGTGCCAGCCTCCAGGGAAGCGGTGGCTACACCTTC
-	TRBV15	TRBJ1-1	-	CATSSPGGITEAFF	TGTGCCACCAGCTCGCCAGGAGGTATCACTGAAGCTTTCTTT
-	TRBV7-9	TRBJ1-2	-	CASRTGPYGYTF	TGTGCCAGCCGGACGGGACCCTATGGCTACACCTTC
-	TRBV9	TRBJ1-6	-	CASSGGTHNSPLHF	TGTGCCAGCAGCGGAGGGACTCATAATTCACCCCTCCACTTT
-	TRBV6-1	TRBJ1-1	many	CAHKREGMNTEAFF	TGTGCCCACAAAAGAGAAGGGATGAACACTGAAGCTTTCTTT
-	TRBV7-2	TRBJ2-6	many	CASSLQYSGANVLTF	TGTGCCAGCAGCTTACAGTACTCTGGGGCCAACGTCCTGACTTTC
-	TRBV12-3/TRBV12-4	TRBJ1-6	many	CASSPGPGSYNSPLHF	TGTGCCAGCAGCCCGGGACCGGGCTCCTATAATTCACCCCTCCACTTT
-	TRBV5-1	TRBJ2-2	many	CASSSGTDANTGELFF	TGCGCCAGCAGTTCCGGGACGGACGCGAACACCGGGGAGCTGTTTTTT
-	TRBV11-2	TRBJ1-5	-	CASSFGGGNNNQPQHF	TGTGCCAGCAGCTTTGGTGGTGGGAATAACAATCAGCCCCAGCATTTT
TRBD1	TRBV6-5	TRBJ1-2	many	CASSYSGGTGVITF	TGTGCCAGCAGTTACTCAGGTGGCACAGGGGTCATCACCTTC
-	TRBV7-2	TRBJ2-2	once	CASSFFSGELFF	TGTGCCAGCAGCTTTTTTTCCGGGGAGCTGTTTTTT
TRBD2	TRBV7-2	TRBJ2-7	many	CASSGRAGFSYEQYF	TGTGCCAGCAGCGGGAGAGCGGGGTTCTCCTACGAGCAGTACTTC
-	TRBV15	TRBJ2-7	medium-sized	CATSRVAGPYEQYF	TGTGCCACCAGCAGAGTGGCAGGGCCCTACGAGCAGTACTTC
-	TRBV15	TRBJ1-5	-	CATSRDPGGMRPPQHF	TGTGCCACCAGCAGAGATCCGGGGGGAATGAGGCCGCCCCAGCATTTT
-	TRBV7-2	TRBJ2-7	-	CASSLQYEQYF	TGTGCCAGCAGCCTCCAATACGAGCAGTACTTC
TRBD2	TRBV5-6	TRBJ2-6	many	CASSLIAGGPGSVLTF	TGTGCCAGCAGCTTGATCGCGGGGGGGCCTGGAAGCGTCCTGACTTTC
-	TRBV29-1	TRBJ1-1	-	CSVESGLAQAFF	TGCAGCGTTGAAAGCGGACTAGCCCAAGCTTTCTTT
-	TRBV2	TRBJ1-1	-	CASSSGPLGAFF	TGTGCCAGCAGTTCCGGACCCTTAGGGGCTTTCTTT
-	TRBV7-9	TRBJ1-4	-	CASSGRRVGLFF	TGTGCCAGCAGCGGTAGACGGGTCGGACTGTTTTTT
-	TRBV19	TRBJ2-3	-	CASSRKVSTDTQYF	TGTGCCAGTAGTAGAAAAGTTAGCACAGATACGCAGTATTTT
-	TRBV7-9	TRBJ2-3	many	CASSLVDTQYF	TGTGCCAGCAGCTTAGTAGATACGCAGTATTTT
TRBD2	TRBV15	TRBJ2-1	-	CATSRLAGGRNEQFF	TGTGCCACCAGCAGACTAGCGGGGGGCCGCAATGAGCAGTTCTTC
-	TRBV9	TRBJ2-1	-	CASSVGGGSDNEQFF	TGTGCCAGCAGCGTAGGTGGCGGGTCAGACAATGAGCAGTTCTTC
-	TRBV15	TRBJ1-2	medium-sized	CATSSAEGRRYGYTF	TGTGCCACCAGCTCGGCCGAGGGTAGGCGCTATGGCTACACCTTC
TRBD2	TRBV9	TRBJ2-1	once	CASSSSGAGVQFF	TGTGCCAGCAGCTCGAGCGGGGCGGGTGTGCAGTTCTTC
TRBD1	TRBV6-5	TRBJ2-3	many	CASSSWDSHQYF	TGTGCCAGCAGTTCCTGGGACAGTCACCAGTATTTT
-	TRBV7-3	TRBJ2-3	-	CASSRGEGADTQYF	TGTGCCAGCAGCCGTGGTGAGGGGGCAGATACGCAGTATTTT
-	TRBV5-6	TRBJ1-4	once	CASSFRAGGLNEKLFF	TGTGCCAGCAGCTTTCGAGCGGGGGGATTGAATGAAAAACTGTTTTTT
-	TRBV19	TRBJ1-2	-	CASSGGINYGYTF	TGTGCCAGTAGTGGGGGAATTAACTATGGCTACACCTTC
-	TRBV30	TRBJ1-2	many	CAWSLGGYGYTF	TGTGCCTGGAGCCTAGGGGGATATGGCTACACCTTC
-	TRBV24-1	TRBJ2-7	-	CATSGGSGDEQYF	TGTGCCACCAGTGGGGGGAGCGGCGACGAGCAGTACTTC
-	TRBV20-1	TRBJ1-6	-	CSASGLSSYNSPLHF	TGCAGTGCTTCAGGCTTGAGCTCCTATAATTCACCCCTCCACTTT
TRBD1	TRBV29-1	TRBJ1-3	-	CSTRTGGNTIYF	TGCAGCACTCGGACAGGGGGAAACACCATATATTTT
TRBD1	TRBV24-1	TRBJ2-3	-	CATSDLVGTGPDTQYF	TGTGCCACCAGTGATTTGGTCGGGACAGGGCCAGATACGCAGTATTTT